The following is a T cell receptor beta chain sequence with its context. The antigen is not known. This sample is part of a study of cytomegalovirus exposure and HLA in healthy donors. Whole-study results and caveats: TCR beta chains associated with HLA were, in a later analysis, more clonally expanded than equally common others. A few chains tied to CMV proved CMV antigen-specific in vitro. In a later analysis, at a false discovery rate of 0.05, some 17,000 TCR beta sequences were associated with HLA alleles.

This CDR3 region has 11 residues. J gave up 12 bases and V 2 bases, and 4 bases lay outside the gene matches. Looked up from germline, CDR1 is GTSNPN and CDR2 is SVGIG (reference sequence). Vbeta (60) and Jbeta (13) primers were used in the PCR. In the original processing: Later reanalysis found 75 million to 95 million unique TCR beta chains, some 10 million of them shared. TCRdb's copy holds only in-frame clones and misses some; the assay was immunoSEQ multiplex PCR. That table is the source of V, J and clone size, and D and trimming were worked out from the DNA. This table lists about 150,000 clones.

The sequencing sample was made of PBMCs. This clonotype was sampled from a woman aged 45-65 years in good health and CMV-seronegative. The chain links TRBV30 to TRBJ2-1, with 7 bases identical to TRBD1. CDR3 DNA sequence: TGTGCCTGGAGTCCCAGGACAGGGCAGTTCTTC. Translated: CAWSPRTGQFF.